This T cell receptor (beta chain) was documented in a study of T cells after yellow fever vaccination. V lost 6 bases, J lost 4 bases, and 8 bases lay in between. Germline V gene data show CDR1 as LGHNT and CDR2 as FRNRAP. This CDR3 is 12 amino acids long. This clonotype was observed a handful of times. Its target is unknown. Overall study findings and caveats: Most primary-vaccination clones recurred post-booster (roughly 97% CD4, just over 85% CD8).

UMIs were added to TCR cDNA along with a universal primer site when it was made by 5'RACE template switching. TCRdb itself ran the 5' RACE reads through MiXCR, one entry per CDR3 protein. Of 300,000 or so distinct CDR3 sequences in the sample, 13% were seen once. The sequence came from a man aged 25 to 45 who received the YFV17D yellow fever vaccine. The rearrangement links TRBV12-5 to TRBJ2-3; D uncertain. Sequencing used CD4+ T cells sorted from PBMCs, obtained 45 days after the yellow fever booster vaccination. The CDR3 DNA is TGTGCTAGTGGAGACGCCGCAGATACGCAGTATTTT. Its translation is CASGDAADTQYF.